These T cell receptor beta chains were read from a single sample in a study of blood T cell repertoires in COVID-19. TCRdb's table, derived via immunoSEQ multiplex PCR, lists solely in-frame clones and lacks some. The sample consists of fewer than 100,000 clones, roughly 86% of them appearing once. Sequences were obtained from peripheral blood. The receptors here all came from a man aged 45 to 65 with acute or convalescent COVID-19. The CDR3 runs from the conserved cysteine through the conserved F or W. A D gene is named only where the DNA matches it firmly. Rows give clone size only sometimes, using once, few, many, or a class for an expanded clone.

DNA: TGTGCCAGCAGCCAAGTTACGGAGGTGGGCTACACCTTC; CDR3: CASSQVTEVGYTF; D: NA; V: TRBV3-1/TRBV3-2; J: TRBJ1-2; size: NA
DNA: TGCAGCGTTGGCTCCAGTGAGCAGTTCTTC; CDR3: CSVGSSEQFF; D: NA; V: TRBV29-1; J: TRBJ2-1; size: once
DNA: TGTGCCAGCAGTGGGGGACAGGGGGCTAGTTGGGGCAATCAGCCCCAGCATTTT; CDR3: CASSGGQGASWGNQPQHF; D: TRBD1; V: TRBV2; J: TRBJ1-5; size: NA
DNA: TGTGCCAGCTGCCCTACAGGGGACCGCTACGAGCAGTACTTC; CDR3: CASCPTGDRYEQYF; D: TRBD1; V: TRBV27; J: TRBJ2-7; size: NA
DNA: TGCGCCAGCAGCTTGGCCGTAGCGGGAGTTACGGCGCCCTACAATGAGCAGTTCTTC; CDR3: CASSLAVAGVTAPYNEQFF; D: TRBD2; V: TRBV5-1; J: TRBJ2-1; size: once
DNA: TGTGCCAGCAGCTTAGGTCGGGACAACGTGGCTGAAAAACTGTTTTTT; CDR3: CASSLGRDNVAEKLFF; D: NA; V: TRBV7-8; J: TRBJ1-4; size: few
DNA: TGTGCCAGCAGCTTCCTAGGGGGCGAAAATGGCTACACCTTC; CDR3: CASSFLGGENGYTF; D: TRBD1; V: TRBV7-9; J: TRBJ1-2; size: NA
DNA: TGTGCCAGCAGCTTACCATCGGGGAATGAGCAGTTCTTC; CDR3: CASSLPSGNEQFF; D: NA; V: TRBV7-3; J: TRBJ2-1; size: NA
DNA: TGTGCCAGCAGCTACGGGGACAGGGTTAACTATGGCTACACCTTC; CDR3: CASSYGDRVNYGYTF; D: TRBD1; V: TRBV5-6; J: TRBJ1-2; size: NA
DNA: TGTGCCAGTACCCGCCAGGGGCCGAACACTGAAGCTTTCTTT; CDR3: CASTRQGPNTEAFF; D: NA; V: TRBV19; J: TRBJ1-1; size: once
DNA: TGTGCCAGCAGCTTAGCCGGACAGCCCTCCTACGAGCAGTACTTC; CDR3: CASSLAGQPSYEQYF; D: NA; V: TRBV11-2; J: TRBJ2-7; size: few
DNA: TGCGCCAGCAGCTTGATAGTATTGGATACGCAGTATTTT; CDR3: CASSLIVLDTQYF; D: NA; V: TRBV5-1; J: TRBJ2-3; size: few
DNA: TGTGCCAGCAGCTTTTACCCAGGGATCGTAAATGCTGAAAAACTGTTTTTT; CDR3: CASSFYPGIVNAEKLFF; D: NA; V: TRBV7-9; J: TRBJ1-4; size: NA
DNA: TGTGCCACCAGCGGACACTCTGGGGCCAACGTCCTGACTTTC; CDR3: CATSGHSGANVLTF; D: NA; V: TRBV24-1; J: TRBJ2-6; size: NA
DNA: TGTGCCAGCACTCCGTTTAGGACTAGCGGGAACAATGAGCAGTTCTTC; CDR3: CASTPFRTSGNNEQFF; D: TRBD2; V: TRBV2; J: TRBJ2-1; size: NA
DNA: TGCGCCAGCAGCTCCCGGCGGGAGGGATACGAGCAGTACTTC; CDR3: CASSSRREGYEQYF; D: TRBD2; V: TRBV4-1; J: TRBJ2-7; size: NA
DNA: TGTGCCAGCAGTGACAGGGGGCTAGGGGGAGATACGCAGTATTTT; CDR3: CASSDRGLGGDTQYF; D: TRBD1; V: TRBV2; J: TRBJ2-3; size: NA
DNA: TGTGCCAGCCAAGCGGCCCGCTCCTACAATGAGCAGTTCTTC; CDR3: CASQAARSYNEQFF; D: NA; V: TRBV11-3; J: TRBJ2-1; size: few
DNA: TGCGCCAGCAGCTGGGCATTACAGGGTGAGGGCTACGAGCAGTACTTC; CDR3: CASSWALQGEGYEQYF; D: NA; V: TRBV5-1; J: TRBJ2-7; size: NA
DNA: TGCAGTGCTAGTGGACTAGCGGGAGGAGCTCCCTACGAGCAGTACTTC; CDR3: CSASGLAGGAPYEQYF; D: TRBD2; V: TRBV20-1; J: TRBJ2-7; size: once
DNA: TGTGCCAGCAGCTCGGGACTAAATCGGAATAATTCACCCCTCCACTTT; CDR3: CASSSGLNRNNSPLHF; D: NA; V: TRBV7-9; J: TRBJ1-6; size: NA
DNA: TGTGCCAGCAGCCAACTGTCTAGCGGGCGGATGAGGGGGACTGAGCAGTTCTTC; CDR3: CASSQLSSGRMRGTEQFF; D: TRBD2; V: TRBV14; J: TRBJ2-1; size: NA